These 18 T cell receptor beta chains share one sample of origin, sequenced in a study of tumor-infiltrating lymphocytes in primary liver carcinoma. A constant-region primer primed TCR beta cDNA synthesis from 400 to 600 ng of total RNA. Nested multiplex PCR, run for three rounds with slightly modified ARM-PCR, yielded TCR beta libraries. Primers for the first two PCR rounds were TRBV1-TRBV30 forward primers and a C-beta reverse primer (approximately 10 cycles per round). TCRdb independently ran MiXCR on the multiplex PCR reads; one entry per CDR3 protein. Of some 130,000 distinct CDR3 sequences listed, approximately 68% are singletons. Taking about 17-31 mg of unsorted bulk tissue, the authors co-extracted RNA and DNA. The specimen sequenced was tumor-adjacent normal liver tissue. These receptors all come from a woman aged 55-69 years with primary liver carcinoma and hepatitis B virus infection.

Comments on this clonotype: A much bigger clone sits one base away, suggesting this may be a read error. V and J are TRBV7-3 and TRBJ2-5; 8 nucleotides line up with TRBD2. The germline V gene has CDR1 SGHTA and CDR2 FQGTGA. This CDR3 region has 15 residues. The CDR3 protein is CTSSSAGGFQETQYF. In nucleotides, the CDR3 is TGTACCAGCAGCTCGGCGGGAGGATTCCAAGAGACCCAGTACTTC.

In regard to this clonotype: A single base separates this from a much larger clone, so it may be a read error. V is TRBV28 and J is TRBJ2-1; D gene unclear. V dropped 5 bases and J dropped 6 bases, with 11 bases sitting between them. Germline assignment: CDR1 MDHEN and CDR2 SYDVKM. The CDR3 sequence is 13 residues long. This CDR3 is CASSISRGNEQFF. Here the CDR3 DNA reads TGTGCCAGCAGTATCTCCCGCGGCAATGAGCAGTTCTTC. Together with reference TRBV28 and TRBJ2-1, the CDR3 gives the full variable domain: DVKVTQSSRYLVKRTGEKVFLECVQDMDHENMFWYRQDPGLGLRLIYFSYDVKMKEKGDIPEGYSVSREKKERFSLILESASTNQTSMYLCASSISRGNEQFFGPGTRLTVL.

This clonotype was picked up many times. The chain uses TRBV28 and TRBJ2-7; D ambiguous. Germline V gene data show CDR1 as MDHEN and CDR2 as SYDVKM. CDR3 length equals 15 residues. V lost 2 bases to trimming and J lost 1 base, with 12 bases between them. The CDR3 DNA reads TGTGCCAGCAGTTTAGAAGGCGGACGGTCCTACGAGCAGTACTTC. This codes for CASSLEGGRSYEQYF.

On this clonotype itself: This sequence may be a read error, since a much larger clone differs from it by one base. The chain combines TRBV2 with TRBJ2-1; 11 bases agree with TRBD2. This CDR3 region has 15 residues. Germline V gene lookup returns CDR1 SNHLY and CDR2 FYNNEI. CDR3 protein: CASTTGLAGYDEQFF. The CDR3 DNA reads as TGTGCCAGCACCACCGGACTAGCGGGCTACGATGAGCAGTTCTTC.

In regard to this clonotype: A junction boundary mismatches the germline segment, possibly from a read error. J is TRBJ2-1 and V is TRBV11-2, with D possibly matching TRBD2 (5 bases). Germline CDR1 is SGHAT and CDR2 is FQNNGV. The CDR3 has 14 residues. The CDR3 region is CTSSPGPDFNDQFF. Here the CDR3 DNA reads TGTACCAGCAGCCCAGGTCCGGACTTCAATGATCAGTTCTTC.

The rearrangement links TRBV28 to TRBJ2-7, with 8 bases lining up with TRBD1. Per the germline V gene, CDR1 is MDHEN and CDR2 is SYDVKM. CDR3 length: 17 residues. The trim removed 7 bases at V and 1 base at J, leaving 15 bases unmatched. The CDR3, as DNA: TGTGCCAGCACCATCGGACAGGGAATGTATCGGTCCTACGAGCAGTACTTC. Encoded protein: CASTIGQGMYRSYEQYF.

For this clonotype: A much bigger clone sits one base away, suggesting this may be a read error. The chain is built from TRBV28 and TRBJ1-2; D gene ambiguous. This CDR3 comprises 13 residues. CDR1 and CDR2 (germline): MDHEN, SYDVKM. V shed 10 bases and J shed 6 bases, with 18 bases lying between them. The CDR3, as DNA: TGTGCCACACATGTCGGAGGGTTGAATGGCTACACCTTC. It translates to CATHVGGLNGYTF.

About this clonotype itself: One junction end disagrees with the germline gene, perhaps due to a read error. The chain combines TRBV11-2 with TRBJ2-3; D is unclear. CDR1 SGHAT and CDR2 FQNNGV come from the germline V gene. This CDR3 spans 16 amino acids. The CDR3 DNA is TGTCCCAGCAGCTCCTTGAGGTGGGGAAGCGCAGATACGCAGTATTTT. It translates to CPSSSLRWGSADTQYF.

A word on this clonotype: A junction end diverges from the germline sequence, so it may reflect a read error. CDR3 region: CASRLDRKGTQYF. DNA for the CDR3: TGTGCCAGCAGATTAGATCGGAAGGGTACACAGTATTTT. The chain employs TRBV11-2 and TRBJ2-3; D is unclear. In germline, CDR1 is SGHAT, CDR2 FQNNGV. The CDR3 spans 13 residues.

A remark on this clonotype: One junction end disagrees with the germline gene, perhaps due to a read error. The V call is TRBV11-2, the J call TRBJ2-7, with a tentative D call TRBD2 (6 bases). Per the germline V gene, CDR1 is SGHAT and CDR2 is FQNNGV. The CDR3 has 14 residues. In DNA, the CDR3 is TGTGACAGCAGCCAAATAGCGGTAGTGGGCGGGCAGTACTTC. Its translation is CDSSQIAVVGGQYF.

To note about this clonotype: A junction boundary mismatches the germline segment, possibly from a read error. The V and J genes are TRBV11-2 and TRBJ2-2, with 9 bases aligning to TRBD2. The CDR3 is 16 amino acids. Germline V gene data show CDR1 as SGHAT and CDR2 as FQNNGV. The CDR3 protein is CASSSLAGEDTGELFF. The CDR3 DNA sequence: TGTGCCAGCAGCTCTTTAGCGGGAGAGGACACCGGGGAACTGTTTTTT.

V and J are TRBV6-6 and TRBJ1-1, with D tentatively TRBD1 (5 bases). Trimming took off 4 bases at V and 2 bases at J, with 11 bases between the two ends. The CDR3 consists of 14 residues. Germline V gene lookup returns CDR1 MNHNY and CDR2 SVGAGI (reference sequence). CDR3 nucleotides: TGTGCCAGCAGTTCCCCAGACAGAAACACTGAAGCTTTCTTT. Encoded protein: CASSSPDRNTEAFF.

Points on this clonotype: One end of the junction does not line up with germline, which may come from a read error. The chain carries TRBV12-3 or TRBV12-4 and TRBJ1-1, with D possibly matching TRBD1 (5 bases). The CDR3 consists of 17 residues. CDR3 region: CVSSLARGSGINTEAFF. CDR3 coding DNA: TGTGTCAGCAGTTTAGCCCGGGGCAGTGGGATAAACACTGAAGCTTTCTTT.

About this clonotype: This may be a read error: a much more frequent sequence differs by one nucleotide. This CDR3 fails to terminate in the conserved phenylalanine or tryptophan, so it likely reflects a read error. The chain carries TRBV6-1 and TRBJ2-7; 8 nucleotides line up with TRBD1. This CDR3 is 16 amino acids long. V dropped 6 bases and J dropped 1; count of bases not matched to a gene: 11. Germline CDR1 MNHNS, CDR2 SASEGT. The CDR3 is CASSKRQGTFSYEQYL. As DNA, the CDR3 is TGTGCCAGCAGCAAACGACAGGGGACCTTTTCCTACGAGCAGTACCTC.

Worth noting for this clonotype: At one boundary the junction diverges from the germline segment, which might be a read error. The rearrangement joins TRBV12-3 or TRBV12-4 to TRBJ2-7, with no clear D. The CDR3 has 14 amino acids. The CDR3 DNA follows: TGTGCCAGCACCAGCGACGCCATCTCCTACGAGCGGTACTTC. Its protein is CASTSDAISYERYF.

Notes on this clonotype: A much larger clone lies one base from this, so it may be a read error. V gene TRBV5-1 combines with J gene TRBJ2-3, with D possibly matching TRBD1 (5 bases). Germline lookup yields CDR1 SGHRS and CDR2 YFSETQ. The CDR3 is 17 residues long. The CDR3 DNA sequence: TGCGTCAGCAGCTTGGTCCCGGACACCACTAGCACAGATACGCAGTATTTT. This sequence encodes CVSSLVPDTTSTDTQYF.

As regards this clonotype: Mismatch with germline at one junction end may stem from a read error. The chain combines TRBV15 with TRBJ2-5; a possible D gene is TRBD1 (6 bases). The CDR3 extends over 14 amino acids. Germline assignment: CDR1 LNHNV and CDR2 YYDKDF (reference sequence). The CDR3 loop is CATSHRRDIETQYF. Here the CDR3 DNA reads TGTGCCACCAGCCACCGCCGGGACATAGAGACCCAATACTTC.

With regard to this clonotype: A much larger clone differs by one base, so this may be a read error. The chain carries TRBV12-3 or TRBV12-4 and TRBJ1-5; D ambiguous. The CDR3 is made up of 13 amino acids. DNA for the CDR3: TGTGGCAGCAGTTTTACAGACAATCAGCCCCAGCATTTT. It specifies CGSSFTDNQPQHF.